This T cell receptor (beta chain) is drawn from a study of T cell repertoires in cytomegalovirus infection. Trimming shortened V by 5 bases and J by 2 bases, and 18 bases separated the two germline ends. Germline-derived CDR1 and CDR2 are MDHEN and SYDVKM. The CDR3 has 17 amino acids. Note on this clonotype: Antigen specificity is unknown.

TCRdb analysed the reads with MiXCR anew, one entry per CDR3 protein. The repertoire holds approximately 280,000 distinct CDR3 sequences, with around 20% as singletons. This material consisted of cultured PBMCs, taken from culture after CMV antigen stimulation. This sequence joins TRBV28 and TRBJ1-4, with D maybe TRBD1 (5 bases). This clonotype was sampled from a human donor in good health (CMV status not recorded). Some clones in this sample may be carry-over from other donors' samples. The CDR3 DNA reads as TGTGCCAGCAGTCTTCCGACTGCGGGGGAGACTAATGAAAAACTGTTTTTT. It codes for CASSLPTAGETNEKLFF.